What follows are 14 T cell receptor beta chains derived from one specimen sequenced in a study of blood T cell repertoires in COVID-19. Clones were sequenced by immunoSEQ multiplex PCR, and TCRdb holds only the in-frame ones, with some missing. The table includes fewer than 250,000 clones, under 90% detected once. Sequencing was done on a sample of peripheral blood. The source of these receptors is a man in his forties or fifties with COVID-19, enrolled during active disease.

The V call is TRBV19, the J call TRBJ1-2, with 8 bases lining up with TRBD1. The CDR3 is 15 amino acids. J was trimmed by 5 bases and V by 5 bases; bases with no gene match: 10. CDR1 is LNHDA and CDR2 is SQIVND in the germline V gene (reference sequence). The CDR3 protein is CASSPDRGYLYGYTF. The CDR3 bases are TGTGCCAGTAGTCCCGACAGGGGATACTTATATGGCTACACCTTC.

The chain employs TRBV6-2 or TRBV6-3 and TRBJ1-5; D not certain. Trimming took off 0 bases at V and 2 bases at J, with 14 bases between the two ends. The CDR3 is made up of 17 amino acids. Germline values: CDR1 MNHEY, CDR2 SVGEGT. The CDR3 here is CASSYSDGVRGNQPQHF. As DNA, the CDR3 is TGTGCCAGCAGTTACTCAGACGGGGTGCGTGGCAATCAGCCCCAGCATTTT.

The chain employs TRBV11-2 and TRBJ2-1; tentatively, D is TRBD2 (5 bases). The CDR3 covers 14 residues. V was shortened by 3 bases and J by 6 bases, with 12 bases between the two germline ends. Germline V gene data show CDR1 as SGHAT and CDR2 as FQNNGV. The CDR3 bases are TGTGCCAGCAGCTTCGCTCTCGAGGGCAATGAGCAGTTCTTC. This codes for CASSFALEGNEQFF.

V is TRBV14 and J is TRBJ2-7; D unresolved. From germline, CDR1 is SGHDN and CDR2 FVKESK. This CDR3 region has 11 residues. V lost 1 base and J 7 bases, leaving 5 bases between the germline ends. The CDR3 nucleotides read TGTGCCAGCAGCCAAGTCGGGGAGCAGTACTTC. Translation gives CASSQVGEQYF.

This rearrangement joins TRBV7-3 to TRBJ2-7, with 8 bases matching TRBD1. The germline V gene encodes CDR1 SGHTA and CDR2 FQGTGA. The CDR3 has 14 amino acids. The V gene end was trimmed by 3 bases and the J gene end by 0 bases; junction bases not matched to a gene: 1. CDR3 sequence (DNA): TGTGCCAGCAGCTTCGGGACAGGCTCCTACGAGCAGTACTTC. Encoded protein: CASSFGTGSYEQYF.

The chain couples TRBV10-2 to TRBJ2-2; 8 bases align to TRBD2. This CDR3 is 15 amino acids long. The V segment lost 5 bases and the J segment 3 bases; nucleotides outside the gene matches: 5. Per the germline V gene, CDR1 is WSHSY and CDR2 is SAAADI. The CDR3 here is CASSPAGADTGELFF. The CDR3 DNA sequence: TGCGCCAGCAGTCCAGCGGGAGCGGACACCGGGGAGCTGTTTTTT.

This clone was detected once. V is TRBV9 and J is TRBJ2-1, with 10 positions matching TRBD2. J was trimmed by 8 bases and V by 0 bases; bases with no gene match: 5. The germline V gene encodes CDR1 SGDLS and CDR2 YYNGEE. There are 15 residues in the CDR3. The chain's CDR3 is CASSVDASGGHEQFF. The CDR3 DNA reads as TGTGCCAGCAGCGTAGATGCTAGCGGGGGACATGAGCAGTTCTTC.

This chain links TRBV6-2 or TRBV6-3 with TRBJ1-2; D is perhaps TRBD1 (6 bases). The ends were cut back, 6 bases at V and 5 bases at J, with 13 bases in the middle. Germline V lookup: CDR1 MNHEY, CDR2 SVGEGT. This CDR3 has 13 amino acids. DNA of the CDR3: TGTGCCAGCAGCCCCAGGGGTCCGTATGGCTACACCTTC. It specifies CASSPRGPYGYTF.

This clone came up once. The rearrangement uses TRBV5-6 and TRBJ1-2, with no clear D. Trimming left V 2 bases short and J 8 bases short, with 10 bases between. The germline V gene has CDR1 SGHDT and CDR2 YYEEEE. The CDR3 spans 12 residues. For the CDR3, the DNA is TGTGCCAGCAGCTTTTCAACTTTGGGCTACACCTTC. Translation gives CASSFSTLGYTF.

The chain combines TRBV29-1 with TRBJ1-4; a weak D match, TRBD1 (5 bases). Trimming took off 3 bases at V and 7 bases at J, with 21 bases between the two ends. The CDR3 runs 16 residues. Germline V gene lookup returns CDR1 SQVTM and CDR2 ANQGSEA. The CDR3 DNA is TGCAGCGTTGATCGGGGCGGGGGGACCCGGCTTGAAAAACTGTTTTTT. This gives the protein CSVDRGGGTRLEKLFF.

The genes are TRBV6-5 and TRBJ2-4; TRBD1 agrees at 9 bases. The length of the CDR3 is 12 residues. The germline V gene encodes CDR1 MNHEY and CDR2 SVGAGI. With V trimmed by 7 bases and J by 9 bases, 4 bases remained unmatched. The CDR3 nucleotides are TGTGCCAGCAACGGACAGGGGACCATTCAGTACTTC. Translation gives CASNGQGTIQYF.

This clone was counted at least ten times. The chain combines TRBV6-5 with TRBJ2-3; tentatively, D is TRBD2 (6 bases). Germline CDR1 and CDR2: MNHEY and SVGAGI. The CDR3 spans 15 residues. V dropped 2 bases and J dropped 4 bases, with 13 bases sitting between them. In nucleotides, the CDR3 is TGTGCCAGCAGTTACGTTGTAGCGGCGGCAGATACGCAGTATTTT. This translates into CASSYVVAAADTQYF.

This rearrangement joins TRBV6-6 to TRBJ1-6; D remains unclear. Trimming shortened V by 0 bases and J by 8 bases, and 14 bases separated the two germline ends. The CDR3 spans 16 residues. Germline V gene lookup returns CDR1 MNHNY and CDR2 SVGAGI (reference sequence). CDR3 loop: CASSYSGDPRDSPLHF. As DNA, the CDR3 is TGTGCCAGCAGTTACTCCGGGGATCCCCGGGATTCACCCCTCCACTTT.

This sequence joins TRBV5-1 and TRBJ2-1; 11 bases fit TRBD2. Germline V gene sequence: CDR1 SGHRS, CDR2 YFSETQ. The V gene end was trimmed by 6 bases and the J gene end by 7 bases; junction bases not matched to a gene: 6. The CDR3 totals 14 residues. The CDR3 DNA is TGCGCCAGCACCTGGACTAGCGGGTGGAATGAGCAGTTCTTC. Its translation: CASTWTSGWNEQFF.